Below, 16 T cell receptor beta chains from the same sample are listed, as sequenced in a study of CD8+CD57+ T cells in acquired aplastic anemia. Patients who underwent sequencing had shown CD8+CD57+ cell expansion by flow cytometry. According to the study, genomic DNA was the template for TCR beta VDJ and CDR3 profiling. From the reads, TCRdb called clonotypes with MiXCR, one entry per CDR3 protein. In the table there are a few hundred thousand distinct CDR3 sequences, about half of which are singletons. The sample consisted of sorted CD4+, CD8+, or CD8+CD57+ T cells (not recorded which) from PBMCs. These receptors all stem from a human donor with aplastic anemia.

The chain links TRBV20-1 to TRBJ1-1, with a tentative D call TRBD1 (5 bases). Germline V gene sequence: CDR1 DFQATT, CDR2 SNEGSKA (reference sequence). Trimming removed 0 bases from V and 5 bases from J, with 10 bases in between. The CDR3 is made up of 13 amino acids. The CDR3 coding sequence is TGCAGTGCTAGAGATTTGACAGCAACTGAAGCTTTCTTT. It is translated as CSARDLTATEAFF.

This clonotype was seen ten or more times. The rearrangement links TRBV7-2 to TRBJ1-5, with 7 bases lining up with TRBD1. CDR1 and CDR2 (germline): SGHTA, FQGNSA. V shed 5 bases, J shed 5 bases, and the junction held 15 bases outside the gene matches. This CDR3 is built from 17 residues. CDR3 in DNA: TGTGCCAGCAGCCAGCTTCGTCCCGGACAGGCCTATCAGCCCCAGCATTTT. As protein: CASSQLRPGQAYQPQHF.

The V call is TRBV9, the J call TRBJ1-2, with D unclear. V lost 3 bases and J 0 bases, leaving 18 bases between the germline ends. Germline assignment: CDR1 SGDLS and CDR2 YYNGEE. The CDR3 covers 17 residues. CDR3 in amino acids: CASSATQAQMPNYGYTF. The DNA of the CDR3 is TGTGCCAGCAGCGCGACCCAAGCTCAGATGCCTAACTATGGCTACACCTTC.

On this clonotype: This may arise from a read error, as a much more abundant clone is one base away. V and J are TRBV11-1 and TRBJ2-7, with 10 nucleotides matching TRBD2. The J call is uncertain, as TRBJ2-1 better fits the DNA end. The germline CDR1 and CDR2 sequences are SGHAT and FQDESV (reference sequence). The CDR3 is made up of 15 amino acids. CDR3 loop: CASSLGSGGVNEQFF. CDR3 DNA sequence: TGTGCCAGCAGCTTAGGCAGCGGGGGGGTTAATGAGCAGTTCTTC.

In the case of this clonotype: The junction and the germline gene differ at one end; a read error may be behind it. The V and J genes are TRBV10-3 and TRBJ2-1, with TRBD1 matching 10 bases. Germline lookup yields CDR1 ENHRY and CDR2 SYGVKD. This CDR3 has 13 residues. This CDR3 reads CAIRTGGWNAQFF. CDR3 nucleotide sequence: TGTGCCATCAGGACAGGGGGCTGGAATGCGCAGTTCTTC.

This clonotype was observed at least ten times. This chain connects TRBV6-1 to TRBJ1-2; D is unclear. The germline V and J ends were trimmed by 3 bases and 4 bases, with 15 bases remaining between them. From germline, CDR1 is MNHNS and CDR2 SASEGT. The CDR3 contains 15 residues. The CDR3 protein is CASSEPDESIYGYTF. The CDR3 nucleotides read TGTGCCAGCAGTGAGCCCGACGAGTCGATCTATGGCTACACCTTC.

This clonotype has a count of ten or more. This rearrangement joins TRBV25-1 to TRBJ2-3; D is perhaps TRBD2 (5 bases). The CDR3 has 15 residues. The V and J ends lost 4 bases and 4 bases respectively, with 15 bases between them. CDR1 is MGHDK and CDR2 is SYGVNS in the germline V gene. CDR3 bases: TGTGCCAGCAGTGGTGGAGGAACTGTATCAGATACGCAGTATTTT. Amino acids: CASSGGGTVSDTQYF. Full variable domain (missing parts from reference TRBV25-1 and TRBJ2-3): EADIYQTPRYLVIGTGKKITLECSQTMGHDKMYWYQQDPGMELHLIHYSYGVNSTEKGDLSSESTVSRIRTEHFPLTLESARPSHTSQYLCASSGGGTVSDTQYFGPGTRLTVL.

The chain uses TRBV9 and TRBJ2-3; no reliable D call. There are 13 residues in the CDR3. Trimming removed 2 bases at V and 0 bases at J, with 4 bases between. CDR1 is SGDLS and CDR2 is YYNGEE in the germline V gene. The CDR3 DNA follows: TGTGCCAGCAGCGTGACTAGCACAGATACGCAGTATTTT. It is translated as CASSVTSTDTQYF.

The chain uses TRBV10-3 and TRBJ1-2, with TRBD1 matching over 8 bases. The CDR3 sequence is 17 residues long. Germline assignment: CDR1 ENHRY and CDR2 SYGVKD. The V gene end was trimmed by 3 bases and the J gene end by 1 base; junction bases not matched to a gene: 10. The CDR3 protein is CAISDGYRTGNNYGYTF. The CDR3 DNA follows: TGTGCCATCAGTGACGGTTATCGGACAGGGAATAACTATGGCTACACCTTC.

The chain recombines TRBV5-1 with TRBJ1-5; 8 bases align to TRBD1. Germline trimming cut 4 bases from V and 2 bases from J; bases unmatched to any gene: 5. This CDR3 spans 15 amino acids. The germline gives CDR1 SGHRS, CDR2 YFSETQ. CDR3 sequence reads: CASSHGQGGNQPQHF. In DNA form, the CDR3 reads TGCGCCAGCAGCCACGGACAGGGAGGCAATCAGCCCCAGCATTTT.

As to this clonotype: Just one base apart from a much larger clone, this may be a read error. The chain employs TRBV11-1 and TRBJ1-1, with D perhaps matching TRBD1 (5 bases). The CDR3 spans 13 residues. Per the germline V gene, CDR1 is SGHAT and CDR2 is FQDESV (reference sequence). This CDR3 reads CASSPGFGTVAFF. The CDR3 nucleotides read TGTGCCAGCAGCCCGGGGTTCGGGACTGTAGCTTTCTTT.

This clonotype was recorded at least ten times. This chain links TRBV6-1 with TRBJ1-6; TRBD1 is a possible D gene (6 bases). CDR3 length: 14 residues. From germline, CDR1 is MNHNS and CDR2 SASEGT. Trimming shortened V by 8 bases and J by 6 bases, and 14 bases separated the two germline ends. CDR3 residues: CASAARGANSPLHF. In nucleotides, the CDR3 is TGTGCCAGCGCGGCGAGGGGGGCTAATTCACCCCTCCACTTT.

The chain couples TRBV12-3 or TRBV12-4 to TRBJ2-1; no clear D gene. There are 12 residues in the CDR3. The V end lost 3 bases, the J end lost 7 bases, and 7 bases lay between the germline ends. In DNA form, the CDR3 reads TGTGCCAGCAGTTTCTCCAGGAATGAGCAGTTCTTC. Residues: CASSFSRNEQFF.

This clonotype was found once. The V and J genes are TRBV29-1 and TRBJ2-7; possible D gene TRBD1, 5 bases. The ends were cut back, 4 bases at V and 0 bases at J, with 10 bases in the middle. The CDR3 length is 13 residues. Germline loops: CDR1 SQVTM, CDR2 ANQGSEA. CDR3 protein: CSVGKTASYEQYF. As DNA, the CDR3 is TGCAGCGTTGGAAAGACAGCCTCCTACGAGCAGTACTTC.

The chain joins TRBV15 to TRBJ1-2; no clear D. The CDR3 consists of 15 residues. Germline loops: CDR1 LNHNV, CDR2 YYDKDF (reference sequence). Trimming took 0 bases from V and 1 from J, leaving 9 bases between them. This CDR3 is CATSRDQNYNYGYTF. CDR3 in DNA: TGTGCCACCAGCAGAGATCAGAATTATAACTATGGCTACACCTTC.

This clonotype was counted many times. V usage is TRBV6-6 and J usage is TRBJ2-7; 9 positions match TRBD1. V was clipped by 5 bases and J by 3 bases; unmatched bases: 5. Looked up from germline, CDR1 is MNHNY and CDR2 is SVGAGI (reference sequence). This CDR3 is built from 14 residues. CDR3 region: CASSAGQGGYEQYF. Here the CDR3 DNA reads TGTGCCAGCAGTGCGGGACAGGGAGGCTACGAGCAGTACTTC.